The entry below gives a single T cell receptor (beta chain) sequence along with its context. Its specificity is not known. This CDR3 comprises 13 residues. Germline-derived CDR1 and CDR2 are SGHTA and FQGNSA. Trimming shortened V by 5 bases and J by 5 bases, and 12 bases separated the two germline ends. The data were obtained in a study of cytotoxic CD8 clonotypes in ibrutinib-treated CLL. Investigators sourced approximately 1.8 micrograms of genomic DNA from cryopreserved PBMCs for TCR beta libraries. Only in-frame clones appear in the TCRdb table, and some are missing; sequencing was by immunoSEQ multiplex PCR. Of more than 150,000 clones in the sample, around three quarters are singletons; the top ten hold about an eighth. Broader study findings: Clonality was higher at baseline than in age-matched healthy donors and tracked circulating CD8+ T-cell counts.

This TCR came from a human donor with chronic lymphocytic leukemia. The sequences come from PBMCs, collected after 24 months of ibrutinib treatment. The rearrangement links TRBV7-2 to TRBJ1-2, with unresolved D. The CDR3 DNA reads TGTGCCAGCAGCCGCCCAGAGAGGTATGGCTACACCTTC. This gives the protein CASSRPERYGYTF.